This TCR beta chain is drawn from a study of cytomegalovirus exposure and HLA in healthy donors. Study conclusions and caveats: An ancestry cluster, one associated with Asian ancestry, reportedly showed fewer N-insertions than the approximately 670-donor mean in a later analysis.

This PCR relied on a set of 60 Vbeta primers and 13 Jbeta primers. As handled by the study authors: The count from a later analysis was some 81 million unique TCR beta chains, around 10 million of them shared. Sequencing was performed with immunoSEQ multiplex PCR; in TCRdb, only in-frame clones are kept and a portion is missing. V, J and clone size are taken as reported in that table, and D and trimming were inferred from the DNA itself. The sample has over 65,000 clones, less than 80% seen once. This clone is a singleton in its sample. The antigen is undetermined. Each donor was healthy, and each was a bone marrow donor. CDR1 is SGHTS, CDR2 YDEGEE, per germline. V was trimmed by 6 bases and J by 4 bases, leaving 13 bases between them. This CDR3 has 14 residues.

The J gene is TRBJ2-2, the V gene TRBV5-8; D ambiguous. This receptor was obtained from a human donor in good health. Sequencing was carried out using PBMCs. Here the CDR3 reads CASIPHPGTGELFF. The CDR3 DNA follows: TGTGCCAGCATCCCCCACCCAGGCACCGGGGAGCTGTTTTTT. The variable domain in full, with the rest retrieved from reference TRBV5-8 and TRBJ2-2, is EAGVTQSPTHLIKTRGQQATLRCSPISGHTSVYWYQQALGLGLQFLLWYDEGEERNRGNFPPRFSGRQFPNYSSELNVNALELEDSALYLCASIPHPGTGELFFGEGSRLTVL.